The subject of this entry is one T cell receptor beta chain. This clone was recorded once. The antigen this receptor binds is unknown. It has no much larger one-base neighbor in the sample; base qualities were not kept. This record comes from a study of OX40 agonist ivuxolimab in advanced cancers. About the full investigation: Ivuxolimab, which targeted the costimulatory receptor OX40 (CD134), was an agonistic, fully human IgG2 monoclonal antibody. Intravenous ivuxolimab was administered to patients every 2 weeks at six dose levels: 0.01, 0.1, 0.3, 1.5, 3 and 10 mg/kg. Of the approximately 53 patients in dose escalation, about 20 had hepatocellular carcinoma, around 15 had melanoma, 9 had renal cell carcinoma and 9 had head and neck cancer. A male proportion of 70% to 90% and a mean age of approximately 62 years, ranging from 23 to 79, were recorded for the dose-escalation cohort. Prior anti-PD-1, anti-PD-L1 or anti-CTLA-4 therapy was permitted, and checkpoint inhibitors had been received by less than 45% of dose-escalation patients. Three dose-escalation patients achieved partial responses, one with hepatocellular carcinoma and two with cutaneous melanoma. The purpose of peripheral TCRbeta sequencing was to test whether ivuxolimab changed TCR sequence diversity and led to clonal T-cell expansion. The monotherapy dose-escalation portion (N of about 47 patients) of the phase I ivuxolimab trial is reported in the paper.

Cut back by 5 bases and 0 bases, the V and J ends lie 11 bases apart. Reading from cysteine to phenylalanine, the CDR3 counts 14 amino acids. Left in the record is the CDR3 DNA by itself, 42 bases read in frame from the first base. The germline V gene (reference sequence) specifies LNHDA as CDR1 and SQIVND as CDR2. Genomic DNA was isolated from the sorted cells so that the TCRbeta CDR3 region could be sequenced. TCRbeta CDR3 regions were sequenced using the immunoSEQ Assay. Entries here come from immuneACCESS through TCRdb and include only in-frame sequences with V and J called. Some clones fail to appear in such tables; in the studies checked, an unresolved V gene covers under half of the shortfall, and the cause of the remainder is unknown. Recorded for this sample are around 35,000 clones; 80% to 85% of them occurred a single time. In total, the top ten clones hold around 1.5% of the sample. The trial excluded patients who had a history of autoimmune disease or were on systemic immunosuppression. Peripheral blood for TCR sequencing was collected from all dose cohorts at baseline, on cycle 4 day 1, and on cycle 7 day 1. The samples were drawn from a first-in-human, open-label, multicenter phase I dose-escalation trial of ivuxolimab. The trial enrolled adults with locally advanced or metastatic head and neck squamous cell, hepatocellular, melanoma or renal cell carcinoma. Before TCR sequencing, CD4+ T cells and CD8+ T cells from peripheral blood were sorted into separate populations.

General study outcomes and caveats: In the 0.1-3.0 mg/kg groups, partial responders had among the lowest normalized peripheral clonal expansion, particularly in CD8+ T cells. Low levels of normalized T-cell clonal expansion were also seen in some nonresponding patients. At doses of 0.1 to 3.0 mg/kg, clonal expansion of both CD4+ and CD8+ T cells in blood was seen between baseline and week 6. After ivuxolimab, expanded clones were on average more numerous among CD8+ T cells than among CD4+ T cells. Antigen specificity was not determined for the clonally expanded peripheral T cells.

The receptor was isolated from an adult with an advanced solid tumor such as melanoma, head and neck, liver or kidney cancer. The chain is encoded by TRBV19 joined to TRBJ2-7, with TRBD2 tentatively as D gene (5 bases match). The sequencing used CD4+ or CD8+ T cells sorted from blood, collected in a trial of the OX40 agonist ivuxolimab. In nucleotides, the sequence is TGTGCCAGTAGTCTCACGACTACCTCCTACGAGCAGTACTTC. Translation gives CASSLTTTSYEQYF.